These 23 T cell receptor beta chains originate from one sample sequenced in a study of patients and donors after allogeneic stem cell transplantation (dated by TCRdb to the early 2020s). Receptor libraries were prepared by RT-PCR. The instrument given in TCRdb is NextSeq 550. TCRdb reworked the public reads: Q25 trimming with fastp, MiXCR clone assembly, productive beta chains retained. Rows merge per CDR3 protein into single entries with the most common DNA and genes. In this sample the table shows about 110,000 distinct CDR3 sequences, roughly 35% of which occur a single time. The ten largest account for around 26% of the sample. The sample comprised blood, either unsorted or a sorted T cell fraction (not recorded which). These receptors all come from a human donor who was either an allogeneic HSCT recipient or a stem cell or donor lymphocyte infusion donor (not recorded which). It is not recorded whose cells these are; they may come from a transplant donor.

The CDR3 here is CSARVMGANSPLHF. As DNA, the CDR3 is TGCAGTGCTAGGGTGATGGGGGCAAATTCACCCCTCCACTTT. V and J are TRBV20-1 and TRBJ1-6, with D maybe TRBD1 (6 bases). Trimming removed 3 bases from V and 7 bases from J, with 13 bases in between. This CDR3 comprises 14 residues. Germline V CDR1 and CDR2: DFQATT, SNEGSKA (reference sequence).

The CDR3 is CASRRLAGVYNEQFF. As DNA, the CDR3 is TGTGCCAGCAGGCGACTAGCGGGAGTTTACAATGAGCAGTTCTTC. The V gene is TRBV12-3 or TRBV12-4, the J gene TRBJ2-1; 12 bases are shared with TRBD2. The CDR3 length is 15 residues. V was pared by 6 bases and J by 4 bases, with 4 bases of the junction left unmatched.

This clonotype showed up just a few times. CDR3 protein: CSAKIYSGYSYNEQFF. CDR3 coding DNA: TGCAGTGCTAAGATTTATAGCGGATACTCCTACAATGAGCAGTTCTTC. The V gene is TRBV20-1, the J gene TRBJ2-1, with a weak D call TRBD2 (6 bases). The germline V and J ends were trimmed by 4 bases and 0 bases, with 16 bases remaining between them. This CDR3 is 16 amino acids long. The germline CDR1 and CDR2 sequences are DFQATT and SNEGSKA (reference sequence).

V gene TRBV29-1 combines with J gene TRBJ1-5, with 10 bases that match TRBD1. The CDR3 spans 12 residues. Germline-derived CDR1 and CDR2 are SQVTM and ANQGSEA. CDR3 nucleotides: TGCAGTGAGGGACAGGGGCATCAGCCCCAGCATTTT. It codes for CSEGQGHQPQHF.

This clonotype was counted a few times. The V gene is TRBV5-1, the J gene TRBJ1-1; D is unclear. The V gene's germline CDR1 is SGHRS and CDR2 YFSETQ. V was clipped by 1 base and J by 2 bases, with 6 bases between them. The CDR3 runs 13 residues. As DNA, the CDR3 is TGCGCCAGCAGCTTGACACATAACACTGAAGCTTTCTTT. Translated: CASSLTHNTEAFF.

This clonotype appeared a few times. The gene calls are TRBV15 and TRBJ2-2; no definite D call. Germline V gene data show CDR1 as LNHNV and CDR2 as YYDKDF (reference sequence). Trimming left V 8 bases short and J 4 bases short, with 14 bases between. The CDR3 is 14 residues long. The CDR3 nucleotides are TGTGCCACCCGACTCGGCAGGCTCACCGGGGAGCTGTTTTTT. This translates into CATRLGRLTGELFF.

This chain links TRBV7-6 with TRBJ2-1; D call uncertain. In germline, CDR1 is SGHVS, CDR2 FNYEAQ. Trimming took off 4 bases at V and 10 bases at J, with 17 bases between the two ends. CDR3 length: 14 residues. CDR3 bases: TGTGCCAGCAGCTCCCTCGGTCTCCTTGGGGAGCAGTTCTTC. Translating gives CASSSLGLLGEQFF.

This chain uses TRBV12-3 or TRBV12-4 with TRBJ2-7; D gene unclear. The V end lost 2 bases, the J end lost 5 bases, and 16 bases lay between the germline ends. The CDR3 has 15 amino acids. The CDR3 coding sequence is TGTGCCAGCAGTTTAAAATCGGGTTTTCGAGACGAGCAGTACTTC. Encoded protein: CASSLKSGFRDEQYF.

V and J are TRBV5-1 and TRBJ2-2; D is perhaps TRBD2 (5 bases). V was shortened by 1 base and J by 7 bases, with 11 bases between the two germline ends. The CDR3 totals 14 residues. CDR1 and CDR2 (germline): SGHRS, YFSETQ. The CDR3 DNA reads TGCGCCAGCAGCTTGAGTAGCGTGGTCGGGGAGCTGTTTTTT. The encoded protein is CASSLSSVVGELFF.

This clonotype was seen just once. J is TRBJ2-3 and V is TRBV12-3 or TRBV12-4; tentative D call: TRBD2 (6 bases). The CDR3 is 16 residues long. The V and J ends lost 6 bases and 0 bases respectively, with 16 bases between them. The DNA for the CDR3 is TGTGCCAGCAGCATTGGGGCTAGCGAAAGCACAGATACGCAGTATTTT. It codes for CASSIGASESTDTQYF.

The chain employs TRBV6-6 and TRBJ2-7; tentative D call: TRBD1 (5 bases). CDR3 length: 14 residues. Trimming removed 2 bases at V and 3 bases at J, with 11 bases between. Germline V gene lookup returns CDR1 MNHNY and CDR2 SVGAGI (reference sequence). The CDR3 DNA sequence: TGTGCCAGCAGTTACGTTCAGGGTTACTACGAGCAGTACTTC. Translation gives CASSYVQGYYEQYF.

The V call is TRBV5-6, the J call TRBJ2-3; D ambiguous. V lost 1 base, J lost 2 bases, and 8 bases lay in between. Germline loops: CDR1 SGHDT, CDR2 YYEEEE. The CDR3 has 14 residues. Here the CDR3 reads CASSLSATTDTQYF. CDR3 nucleotide sequence: TGTGCCAGCAGCTTGTCGGCCACCACAGATACGCAGTATTTT. The full variable domain, its missing parts supplied by reference TRBV5-6 and TRBJ2-3, is DAGVTQSPTHLIKTRGQQVTLRCSPKSGHDTVSWYQQALGQGPQFIFQYYEEEERQRGNFPDRFSGHQFPNYSSELNVNALLLGDSALYLCASSLSATTDTQYFGPGTRLTVL.

The J gene is TRBJ2-7, the V gene TRBV20-1, with unresolved D. The CDR3 runs 13 residues. Trimming cost V 2 bases and J 3 bases, with 11 bases left between them. Germline V gene sequence: CDR1 DFQATT, CDR2 SNEGSKA (reference sequence). CDR3 sequence: CSARRFGFYEQYF. The DNA for the CDR3 is TGCAGTGCTAGAAGGTTCGGGTTCTACGAGCAGTACTTC.

This clonotype was counted once. The chain combines TRBV10-3 with TRBJ2-7; D is ambiguous. Germline loops: CDR1 ENHRY, CDR2 SYGVKD. The V and J ends lost 2 bases and 7 bases respectively, with 15 bases between them. The length of the CDR3 is 14 residues. The CDR3 sequence: CAISEGQPPREQYF. In DNA form, the CDR3 reads TGTGCCATCAGTGAGGGGCAGCCCCCTAGGGAGCAGTACTTC.

The chain recombines TRBV24-1 with TRBJ2-5; TRBD1 matches at 9 bases. J was trimmed by 4 bases and V by 2 bases; bases with no gene match: 7. Germline CDR1 is KGHDR and CDR2 is SFDVKD. The CDR3 contains 16 residues. CDR3 sequence reads: CATSDYGTGFGETQYF. The CDR3 DNA sequence: TGTGCCACCAGTGATTATGGGACAGGGTTCGGAGAGACCCAGTACTTC.

The chain is built from TRBV7-2 and TRBJ2-3, with D unresolved. The germline gives CDR1 SGHTA, CDR2 FQGNSA. This CDR3 region has 13 residues. V lost 2 bases, J lost 2 bases, and 5 bases lay in between. The CDR3 protein is CASSLMFTDTQYF. The CDR3 DNA follows: TGTGCCAGCAGCTTAATGTTCACAGATACGCAGTATTTT.

This clonotype has only a few counts. In DNA, the CDR3 is TGCAGTGCTAGATATCCCCCCAATGAGCAGTTCTTC. Residues: CSARYPPNEQFF. The V gene is TRBV20-1, the J gene TRBJ2-1; D gene ambiguous. Looked up from germline, CDR1 is DFQATT and CDR2 is SNEGSKA (reference sequence). The CDR3 covers 12 residues. Trimming left V 2 bases short and J 6 bases short, with 8 bases between.

In its sample, this clonotype was seen a few times. The chain combines TRBV24-1 with TRBJ1-5, with 10 positions matching TRBD1. Unmatched junction bases numbered 9, after V lost 6 bases and J lost 8 bases. The CDR3 is 15 amino acids. Germline V CDR1 and CDR2: KGHDR, SFDVKD. CDR3 bases: TGTGCCACCAGTACTGGGGACAGGGGTGCGGAGCCCCAGCATTTT. Translation gives CATSTGDRGAEPQHF.

CDR3 nucleotides: TGTGCCAGCTCACCTGGGACAAAAGAGACCCAGTACTTC. It specifies CASSPGTKETQYF. The V and J genes are TRBV18 and TRBJ2-5, with TRBD1 as a possible D gene (6 bases). V shed 3 bases and J shed 3 bases, with 8 bases lying between them. CDR1 and CDR2 from the germline V gene are KGHSH and LQKENI. CDR3 length equals 13 residues.

This clonotype is labeled as medium-sized (0.01 to 0.1%). V is TRBV12-3 or TRBV12-4 and J is TRBJ1-1; no firm D call. With 6 bases removed from V and 5 bases from J, the gap between germline ends came to 13 bases. The CDR3 sequence is 13 residues long. CDR3: CASSSRAGTEAFF. The DNA of the CDR3 is TGTGCCAGCAGCTCCCGGGCGGGAACTGAAGCTTTCTTT.

This clonotype appeared many times. The chain carries TRBV10-3 and TRBJ1-2; the match to TRBD1 covers 10 bases. Germline CDR1 and CDR2: ENHRY and SYGVKD. This CDR3 comprises 13 residues. Germline trimming cut 6 bases from V and 8 bases from J; bases unmatched to any gene: 6. CDR3 sequence reads: CAISRTGGGGYTF. The CDR3 DNA reads TGTGCCATCAGCCGGACAGGGGGTGGCGGCTACACCTTC.

This clonotype occurred a few times. The chain uses TRBV9 and TRBJ2-1, with TRBD1 matching over 8 bases. The CDR3 has 14 residues. Germline-derived CDR1 and CDR2 are SGDLS and YYNGEE. Trimming removed 2 bases from V and 6 bases from J; junction bases left unmatched: 4. The DNA of the CDR3 is TGTGCCAGCAGCGTCATGACAGGGGTCAATGAGCAGTTCTTC. It translates to CASSVMTGVNEQFF. The entire variable domain, with the rest obtained from reference TRBV9 and TRBJ2-1, is as follows: DSGVTQTPKHLITATGQRVTLRCSPRSGDLSVYWYQQSLDQGLQFLIQYYNGEERAKGNILERFSAQQFPDLHSELNLSSLELGDSALYFCASSVMTGVNEQFFGPGTRLTVL.

This chain uses TRBV14 with TRBJ2-3; D is uncertain. V was clipped by 1 base and J by 0 bases, with 5 bases between them. Germline CDR1 is SGHDN and CDR2 is FVKESK. CDR3 length: 14 residues. DNA for the CDR3: TGTGCCAGCAGCCAAGTTTATAGCACAGATACGCAGTATTTT. This sequence encodes CASSQVYSTDTQYF.